The rows below give T cell receptor beta chains drawn from one sample of a study of PD-L1 blockade in urothelial cancer. Sequenced by immunoSEQ multiplex PCR; TCRdb stores in-frame clones only, minus some. Among approximately 58,000 clones listed, roughly 87% were seen once. The sequenced sample was PBMCs, obtained around atezolizumab (anti-PD-L1) treatment. The receptors originated from a man in his 70s with urothelial cancer. Each CDR3 is given with its conserved first and last residue. Fields, in order: D gene, V gene, clone size, J gene, CDR3 length, CDR3 protein, CDR3 DNA. A D gene is named only where the DNA matches it firmly. A clone size is listed for some rows: how often the clone was seen (once, few, many), or a class if it is expanded.

D gene: .; V gene: TRBV4-1; clone size: .; J gene: TRBJ1-4; CDR3 length: 15; CDR3 protein: CASSLPGASNEKLFF; CDR3 DNA: TGCGCCAGCAGCCTGCCGGGAGCCTCTAATGAAAAACTGTTTTTT
D gene: TRBD2; V gene: TRBV27; clone size: .; J gene: TRBJ2-7; CDR3 length: 16; CDR3 protein: CASSLGGGRGSYEQYF; CDR3 DNA: TGTGCCAGCAGTTTAGGGGGCGGGAGGGGGTCCTACGAGCAGTACTTC
D gene: TRBD2; V gene: TRBV10-2; clone size: few; J gene: TRBJ2-1; CDR3 length: 14; CDR3 protein: CASSVGLAVDEQFF; CDR3 DNA: TGCGCCAGCAGTGTAGGACTAGCGGTCGATGAGCAGTTCTTC
D gene: .; V gene: TRBV27; clone size: .; J gene: TRBJ2-3; CDR3 length: 15; CDR3 protein: CASSSPQETTDTQYF; CDR3 DNA: TGTGCCAGCAGTTCCCCACAGGAAACCACAGATACGCAGTATTTT
D gene: .; V gene: TRBV10-3; clone size: few; J gene: TRBJ1-2; CDR3 length: 14; CDR3 protein: CAITGQSPLYGYTF; CDR3 DNA: TGTGCCATCACCGGACAGTCACCGCTCTATGGCTACACCTTC
D gene: .; V gene: TRBV14; clone size: medium-sized; J gene: TRBJ2-5; CDR3 length: 16; CDR3 protein: CASSQAVAFTGETQYF; CDR3 DNA: TGTGCCAGCAGCCAGGCCGTAGCGTTCACTGGAGAGACCCAGTACTTC
D gene: .; V gene: TRBV7-9; clone size: .; J gene: TRBJ1-3; CDR3 length: 16; CDR3 protein: CASSLVGRASGNTIYF; CDR3 DNA: TGTGCCAGCAGCTTAGTTGGCAGGGCGTCTGGAAACACCATATATTTT
D gene: .; V gene: TRBV30; clone size: .; J gene: TRBJ2-2; CDR3 length: 15; CDR3 protein: CAWRQGLGDTGELFF; CDR3 DNA: TGTGCCTGGAGACAGGGTCTGGGTGACACCGGGGAGCTGTTTTTT
D gene: .; V gene: TRBV27; clone size: .; J gene: TRBJ1-4; CDR3 length: 13; CDR3 protein: CASSSQKNEKLFF; CDR3 DNA: TGTGCCAGCAGTTCCCAGAAAAATGAAAAACTGTTTTTT
D gene: .; V gene: TRBV4-1; clone size: .; J gene: TRBJ1-2; CDR3 length: 16; CDR3 protein: CASSQDSQDYVYGYTF; CDR3 DNA: TGCGCCAGCAGCCAAGATTCGCAGGATTACGTTTATGGCTACACCTTC
D gene: TRBD2; V gene: TRBV11-1; clone size: .; J gene: TRBJ2-7; CDR3 length: 15; CDR3 protein: CASSRGTSPSYEQYF; CDR3 DNA: TGTGCCAGCAGCCGCGGGACTAGTCCCTCCTACGAGCAGTACTTC
D gene: .; V gene: TRBV2; clone size: few; J gene: TRBJ2-4; CDR3 length: 14; CDR3 protein: CASSVALGENIQYF; CDR3 DNA: TGTGCCAGCAGTGTTGCGTTAGGGGAAAACATTCAGTACTTC
D gene: .; V gene: TRBV5-1; clone size: .; J gene: TRBJ2-7; CDR3 length: 16; CDR3 protein: CASSSRGGLFSYEQYF; CDR3 DNA: TGCGCCAGCAGCTCTCGGGGAGGCCTCTTTTCCTACGAGCAGTACTTC
D gene: .; V gene: TRBV29-1; clone size: .; J gene: TRBJ2-7; CDR3 length: 11; CDR3 protein: CSVSGGYEQYF; CDR3 DNA: TGCAGCGTGTCAGGGGGGTACGAGCAGTACTTC
D gene: .; V gene: TRBV7-8; clone size: .; J gene: TRBJ2-4; CDR3 length: 13; CDR3 protein: CASSSGLANIQYF; CDR3 DNA: TGTGCCAGCAGCTCCGGACTGGCAAACATTCAGTACTTC
D gene: TRBD1; V gene: TRBV4-1; clone size: .; J gene: TRBJ2-7; CDR3 length: 15; CDR3 protein: CASSQVPGQRQEQYF; CDR3 DNA: TGCGCCAGCAGCCAAGTTCCGGGACAGAGACAAGAGCAGTACTTC
D gene: .; V gene: TRBV9; clone size: .; J gene: TRBJ2-3; CDR3 length: 15; CDR3 protein: CASSVGTGSTDTQYF; CDR3 DNA: TGTGCCAGCAGCGTAGGGACTGGGTCCACAGATACGCAGTATTTT
D gene: .; V gene: TRBV5-4; clone size: .; J gene: TRBJ2-1; CDR3 length: 15; CDR3 protein: CASKERAVEGDEQFF; CDR3 DNA: TGTGCCAGCAAGGAGAGAGCGGTCGAGGGGGATGAGCAGTTCTTC
D gene: .; V gene: TRBV10-3; clone size: .; J gene: TRBJ2-3; CDR3 length: 15; CDR3 protein: CAISEGGGITDTQYF; CDR3 DNA: TGTGCCATCAGTGAGGGTGGCGGGATCACAGATACGCAGTATTTT
D gene: .; V gene: TRBV21-1; clone size: .; J gene: TRBJ2-7; CDR3 length: 15; CDR3 protein: CASSTEEGVGYEQYF; CDR3 DNA: TGTGCCAGCAGCACTGAAGAGGGAGTCGGCTACGAGCAGTACTTC
D gene: TRBD2; V gene: TRBV5-4; clone size: .; J gene: TRBJ2-7; CDR3 length: 16; CDR3 protein: CASSRLGASGRYEQYF; CDR3 DNA: TGTGCCAGCAGCCGCCTTGGGGCTAGCGGGAGGTACGAGCAGTACTTC
D gene: .; V gene: TRBV11-2; clone size: .; J gene: TRBJ2-7; CDR3 length: 15; CDR3 protein: CASSRFGGTDYEQYF; CDR3 DNA: TGTGCCAGCAGCCGATTCGGAGGGACAGACTACGAGCAGTACTTC
D gene: TRBD2; V gene: TRBV7-2; clone size: .; J gene: TRBJ2-1; CDR3 length: 16; CDR3 protein: CASSRTSGRAGNEQFF; CDR3 DNA: TGTGCCAGCAGCCGGACTAGCGGGAGGGCGGGGAATGAGCAGTTCTTC
D gene: .; V gene: TRBV6-1; clone size: .; J gene: TRBJ2-2; CDR3 length: 15; CDR3 protein: CASIWGSAYTGELFF; CDR3 DNA: TGTGCCAGCATCTGGGGTAGCGCTTACACCGGGGAGCTGTTTTTT
D gene: .; V gene: TRBV6-1; clone size: .; J gene: TRBJ1-4; CDR3 length: 11; CDR3 protein: CASSGGSSLFF; CDR3 DNA: TGTGCCAGCAGTGGAGGCAGTTCCCTGTTTTTT
D gene: TRBD1; V gene: TRBV11-2; clone size: .; J gene: TRBJ1-1; CDR3 length: 15; CDR3 protein: CASSLDPDRATEAFF; CDR3 DNA: TGTGCCAGCAGCTTAGATCCCGACAGGGCCACTGAAGCTTTCTTT
D gene: TRBD2; V gene: TRBV30; clone size: .; J gene: TRBJ2-3; CDR3 length: 14; CDR3 protein: CAWSLAWGTDTQYF; CDR3 DNA: TGTGCCTGGTCACTAGCGTGGGGCACAGATACGCAGTATTTT
D gene: .; V gene: TRBV4-1; clone size: .; J gene: TRBJ2-1; CDR3 length: 16; CDR3 protein: CASSHIIGVLGNEQFF; CDR3 DNA: TGCGCCAGCAGCCACATTATCGGGGTTCTGGGCAATGAGCAGTTCTTC
D gene: .; V gene: TRBV7-9; clone size: .; J gene: TRBJ1-4; CDR3 length: 14; CDR3 protein: CASSSQGLGEKLFF; CDR3 DNA: TGTGCCAGCAGCTCCCAGGGGCTTGGTGAAAAACTGTTTTTT
D gene: .; V gene: TRBV19; clone size: .; J gene: TRBJ1-1; CDR3 length: 18; CDR3 protein: CASSKGSGTLGSGAEAFF; CDR3 DNA: TGTGCCAGTAGTAAGGGGTCCGGGACACTAGGGTCCGGGGCTGAAGCTTTCTTT
D gene: .; V gene: TRBV19; clone size: many; J gene: TRBJ2-1; CDR3 length: 13; CDR3 protein: CASSFGFNNEQFF; CDR3 DNA: TGTGCCAGTAGTTTCGGGTTCAACAATGAGCAGTTCTTC
D gene: TRBD2; V gene: TRBV10-2; clone size: .; J gene: TRBJ2-6; CDR3 length: 15; CDR3 protein: CASSAAGGGANVLTF; CDR3 DNA: TGCGCCAGCAGTGCCGCGGGAGGGGGGGCCAACGTCCTGACTTTC
D gene: TRBD2; V gene: TRBV29-1; clone size: .; J gene: TRBJ2-1; CDR3 length: 16; CDR3 protein: CSVLLAGGPSYNEQFF; CDR3 DNA: TGCAGCGTCCTCCTAGCGGGAGGGCCTTCCTACAATGAGCAGTTCTTC
D gene: TRBD2; V gene: TRBV19; clone size: .; J gene: TRBJ2-1; CDR3 length: 16; CDR3 protein: CASTPFSGRSYNEQFF; CDR3 DNA: TGTGCCAGTACCCCATTTAGCGGGAGGTCCTACAATGAGCAGTTCTTC
D gene: TRBD2; V gene: TRBV9; clone size: .; J gene: TRBJ2-3; CDR3 length: 18; CDR3 protein: CASSVEPGLAESTDTQYF; CDR3 DNA: TGTGCCAGCAGCGTAGAGCCCGGACTAGCGGAATCCACAGATACGCAGTATTTT
D gene: TRBD2; V gene: TRBV2; clone size: .; J gene: TRBJ2-3; CDR3 length: 17; CDR3 protein: CASSPTLLLAGSLFGYF; CDR3 DNA: TGTGCCAGCAGCCCTACCTTGTTACTAGCGGGCTCGCTCTTCGGGTATTTT